Below are 21 T cell receptor beta chains sequenced from a single sample in a study of breast tumors, draining lymph nodes, adjacent tissues. MiXCR was run by TCRdb on the multiplex PCR reads, yielding one entry per CDR3 protein. The sample yields roughly 70,000 distinct CDR3 sequences, 43% seen once. The specimen was breast tumor tissue. The origin of the receptors is a female donor with breast cancer. Some clones in this sample may be carry-over from other donors' samples.

The V call is TRBV28, the J call TRBJ1-3, with D possibly being TRBD1 (5 bases). Germline CDR1 reads MDHEN; CDR2 reads SYDVKM. This CDR3 is 17 amino acids long. Trimming removed 5 bases at V and 2 bases at J, with 19 bases between. The CDR3: CASSEGLGGRAGNTIYF. The CDR3 bases are TGTGCCAGCAGTGAAGGTCTTGGGGGGAGGGCTGGAAACACCATATATTTT.

The rearrangement links TRBV3-1 to TRBJ1-1, with a tentative D call TRBD1 (5 bases). The CDR3 extends over 13 amino acids. V lost 6 bases, J lost 4 bases, and 12 bases lay in between. CDR1 and CDR2 (germline): LGHDT, YNNKEL (reference sequence). CDR3 bases: TGTGCCAGCAGATTCGGGGGTGGCACTGAAGCTTTCTTT. Translated: CASRFGGGTEAFF.

A word on this clonotype: At one end, the junction sequence differs from germline, possibly due to a read error. The gene calls are TRBV7-9 and TRBJ1-2, with 7 bases identical to TRBD1. This CDR3 is built from 16 residues. Germline CDR1 SEHNR, CDR2 FQNEAQ (reference sequence). CDR3 in DNA: TGTGCCAGCAGTTACAACTACAGGGGAGTCAGCTATGGCTCCACCTTC. This gives the protein CASSYNYRGVSYGSTF.

This clonotype has a count of ten or more. The V and J genes are TRBV7-9 and TRBJ1-4, with TRBD1 as a possible D gene (5 bases). The CDR3 covers 16 residues. Germline CDR1 and CDR2: SEHNR and FQNEAQ (reference sequence). Trimming took off 5 bases at V and 3 bases at J, with 16 bases between the two ends. The CDR3 bases are TGTGCCAGCAGCCCCGGAGGGGAGAGCCCTAATGAAAAACTGTTTTTT. It codes for CASSPGGESPNEKLFF. Full variable domain (rest looked up from reference TRBV7-9 and TRBJ1-4): DTGVSQNPRHKITKRGQNVTFRCDPISEHNRLYWYRQTLGQGPEFLTYFQNEAQLEKSRLLSDRFSAERPKGSFSTLEIQRTEQGDSAMYLCASSPGGESPNEKLFFGSGTQLSVL.

With respect to this clonotype: Sequence at one end of the junction differs from germline and may be a read error. The chain combines TRBV5-8 with TRBJ2-1, with no clear D. The CDR3 contains 11 residues. Looked up from germline, CDR1 is SGHTS and CDR2 is YDEGEE. In DNA form, the CDR3 reads TGTGCCAGCAGCTTCAGCAATGCGCAGTCCTTC. Protein: CASSFSNAQSF.

This chain connects TRBV15 to TRBJ1-2; 8 bases line up with TRBD1. V trimming: 1 base; J trimming: 8 bases; junction bases outside the gene matches: 3. From germline, CDR1 is LNHNV and CDR2 YYDKDF (reference sequence). The CDR3 totals 13 residues. In nucleotides, the CDR3 is TGTGCCACCAGCAGAGCAGGGGGCGTGGGCTACACCTTC. Protein product: CATSRAGGVGYTF. The variable domain in full, with the rest retrieved from reference TRBV15 and TRBJ1-2, is DAMVIQNPRYQVTQFGKPVTLSCSQTLNHNVMYWYQQKSSQAPKLLFHYYDKDFNNEADTPDNFQSRRPNTSFCFLDIRSPGLGDTAMYLCATSRAGGVGYTFGSGTRLTVV.

V usage is TRBV14 and J usage is TRBJ2-6, with D tentatively TRBD1 (6 bases). Trimming left V 3 bases short and J 0 bases short, with 15 bases between. The CDR3 consists of 18 residues. From germline, CDR1 is SGHDN and CDR2 FVKESK. As DNA, the CDR3 is TGTGCCAGCAGCCACCGGGACATGAGGGGCTCTGGGGCCAACGTCCTGACTTTC. Protein sequence: CASSHRDMRGSGANVLTF.

A note on this clonotype: A read error may explain this, as a much larger clone is one base away. The chain uses TRBV5-5 and TRBJ2-1; a weak D match, TRBD2 (6 bases). The V end lost 6 bases, the J end lost 4 bases, and 20 bases lay between the germline ends. CDR3 length: 16 amino acids. CDR1 is SGHKS and CDR2 is YYEKEE in the germline V gene (reference sequence). The CDR3, as DNA: TGTGCCAGCACCAAGCAGTGGGCTAGCGCTTACAATGAGCAGTTCTTC. It yields the protein CASTKQWASAYNEQFF.

In DNA, the CDR3 is TGTGCCAGCAGCTCCCTGGACGGGGGAAGAACCGGGGAGCTGTTTTTT. It is translated as CASSSLDGGRTGELFF. The chain uses TRBV7-9 and TRBJ2-2, with D perhaps TRBD2 (6 bases). There are 16 residues in the CDR3. Germline V gene lookup returns CDR1 SEHNR and CDR2 FQNEAQ (reference sequence). V was pared by 4 bases and J by 5 bases, with 17 bases between.

This clonotype was detected a few times. This chain joins TRBV27 and TRBJ1-5; no reliable D call. This CDR3 has 18 residues. V was pared by 6 bases and J by 0 bases, with 21 bases between. From germline, CDR1 is MNHEY and CDR2 SMNVEV (reference sequence). The CDR3 sequence is CASSLSQWTPYSNQPQHF. CDR3 sequence (DNA): TGTGCCAGCAGCCTTTCTCAATGGACGCCCTATAGCAATCAGCCCCAGCATTTT.

The gene calls are TRBV2 and TRBJ1-2; D call uncertain. Germline V CDR1 and CDR2: SNHLY, FYNNEI. Trimming shortened V by 6 bases and J by 7 bases, and 12 bases separated the two germline ends. This CDR3 has 12 residues. CDR3 coding DNA: TGTGCCAGCAGCCTGCAAGGTGGTGGCTACACCTTC. Protein product: CASSLQGGGYTF.

The chain uses TRBV15 and TRBJ1-5; D remains unclear. The CDR3 consists of 15 residues. Deletions cut 0 bases from V and 4 bases from J, with 10 bases between. Per the germline V gene, CDR1 is LNHNV and CDR2 is YYDKDF (reference sequence). This CDR3 reads CATSRDRADNQPQHF. For the CDR3, the DNA is TGTGCCACCAGCAGAGATAGGGCGGATAATCAGCCCCAGCATTTT.

This clonotype was observed many times. The chain has TRBV20-1 and TRBJ2-7; tentatively, D is TRBD2 (7 bases). Germline CDR1 and CDR2: DFQATT and SNEGSKA (reference sequence). The CDR3 runs 16 residues. Trimming removed 5 bases from V and 0 bases from J, with 20 bases in between. CDR3 DNA: TGCAGTGCTCAGCACAGAGGGGGGGGATCCTCCTACGAGCAGTACTTC. Its protein is CSAQHRGGGSSYEQYF.

The table lists this clonotype with many counts. The chain couples TRBV9 to TRBJ1-2; 11 bases line up with TRBD1. CDR1 is SGDLS, CDR2 YYNGEE, per germline. This CDR3 region has 12 residues. V was pared by 8 bases and J by 6 bases, with 3 bases of the junction left unmatched. The CDR3 loop reads CASRDRGDGYTF. CDR3 nucleotide sequence: TGTGCCAGTAGGGACAGGGGGGATGGCTACACCTTC. The full variable domain, in which reference TRBV9 and TRBJ1-2 provide the parts outside the CDR3, is DSGVTQTPKHLITATGQRVTLRCSPRSGDLSVYWYQQSLDQGLQFLIQYYNGEERAKGNILERFSAQQFPDLHSELNLSSLELGDSALYFCASRDRGDGYTFGSGTRLTVV.

For the CDR3, the DNA is TGTGCCAGCACCAAAACTCAGGGGCCTAATTCACCCCTCCACTTT. Protein: CASTKTQGPNSPLHF. The chain uses TRBV25-1 and TRBJ1-6; TRBD1 might be the D (6 bases). CDR3 size: 15 residues. The germline gives CDR1 MGHDK, CDR2 SYGVNS. Trimming removed 7 bases from V and 6 bases from J, with 16 bases in between.

This clonotype was seen at least ten times. The rearrangement uses TRBV7-3 and TRBJ1-6; D ambiguous. Trimming took 5 bases from V and 9 from J, leaving 11 bases between them. The CDR3 length is 13 residues. Germline loops: CDR1 SGHTA, CDR2 FQGTGA. The CDR3 region is CASSARIGSPLHF. The CDR3, as DNA: TGTGCCAGCAGCGCCCGGATCGGTTCACCCCTCCACTTT.

This clonotype came up many times. The CDR3 DNA is TGTGCCAGCAGGCCGACAGGCCCCTACGAGCAGTACTTC. Its protein product is CASRPTGPYEQYF. V usage is TRBV7-2 and J usage is TRBJ2-7, with D perhaps TRBD1 (6 bases). Looked up from germline, CDR1 is SGHTA and CDR2 is FQGNSA. V lost 6 bases and J lost 2, with 11 bases in between. The CDR3 length is 13 residues.

DNA for the CDR3: TGTGCCAGCAGCTTGGGGGACAGGGACGGCTACACCTTC. It translates to CASSLGDRDGYTF. The genes are TRBV5-4 and TRBJ1-2; 9 nucleotides align to TRBD1. Germline V lookup: CDR1 SGHNT, CDR2 YYREEE (reference sequence). Germline trimming cut 0 bases from V and 8 bases from J; bases unmatched to any gene: 2. The CDR3 runs to 13 residues.

This clonotype was seen at least ten times. This chain uses TRBV24-1 with TRBJ2-3; D possibly uses TRBD1 or TRBD2 (5 bases each). The ends were cut back, 9 bases at V and 6 bases at J, with 21 bases in the middle. CDR3 size: 15 residues. Germline assignment: CDR1 KGHDR and CDR2 SFDVKD. The CDR3 spells CATSSRDGAGDTQYF. DNA of the CDR3: TGTGCCACCTCAAGCCGGGACGGGGCTGGGGATACGCAGTATTTT.

This chain connects TRBV4-2 to TRBJ1-1, with D unclear. Germline V CDR1 and CDR2: LGHNA, YNFKEQ. The CDR3 spans 15 residues. Trimming pared 4 bases from V and 0 bases from J, leaving 12 bases between. The CDR3 nucleotides read TGTGCCAGCAGCCCATCGGGGAGTATGAACACTGAAGCTTTCTTT. Amino acids: CASSPSGSMNTEAFF.

The chain employs TRBV19 and TRBJ2-3, with D uncertain. The CDR3 has 17 amino acids. V lost 0 bases, J lost 6 bases, and 19 bases lay in between. The germline gives CDR1 LNHDA, CDR2 SQIVND (reference sequence). The CDR3 sequence: CASSIDHKGYPRDTQYF. CDR3 DNA sequence: TGTGCCAGTAGTATAGATCATAAGGGATACCCTAGGGATACGCAGTATTTT.